Following are 24 T cell receptor beta chains from one sample sequenced in a study of persistence of HIV-infected CD4 T cells. An overlapping HIV-1 Gag peptide pool stimulated these cells at about 0.94 ug/peptide/mL. CD40L/CD69 double-negative CD45RO-high memory CD4+ T cells were collected. The immunoSEQ assay was version 4, run in survey mode. The table came from immunoSEQ multiplex PCR; TCRdb's copy has only in-frame clones and leaves some out. The data show about 64,000 clones, with about 69% seen just once and more than 1.5% held by the top ten. Their antigen targets remain unknown. Sequencing was performed on CD4+ T cells sorted from PBMCs after roughly 18-hour stimulation, taken from a patient who received antiretroviral therapy. All receptors derive from an adult man with HIV who was CMV-seropositive.

This clone came up once. The chain links TRBV30 to TRBJ1-3; D is unresolved. The CDR3 extends over 14 amino acids. V lost 4 bases, J lost 4 bases, and 14 bases lay in between. Germline CDR1 reads GTSNPN; CDR2 reads SVGIG (reference sequence). This CDR3 is CAWIESPGGNTIYF. The CDR3 bases are TGTGCCTGGATCGAGAGCCCGGGAGGAAACACCATATATTTT.

The chain couples TRBV20-1 to TRBJ1-3; D unresolved. V was trimmed by 6 bases and J by 2 bases, leaving 5 bases between them. CDR3 size: 11 residues. CDR1 and CDR2 from the germline V gene are DFQATT and SNEGSKA (reference sequence). CDR3 DNA: TGCAGTGCCACTCCTGGAAACACCATATATTTT. Protein: CSATPGNTIYF.

This clone was detected only once. The genes are TRBV2 and TRBJ1-3; possibly TRBD1 for D (5 bases). Germline assignment: CDR1 SNHLY and CDR2 FYNNEI. CDR3 length: 15 residues. Trimming removed 1 base from V and 3 bases from J, with 10 bases in between. The DNA for the CDR3 is TGTGCCAGCAGTGAAGATCAGGGAAGTGGAAACACCATATATTTT. This sequence encodes CASSEDQGSGNTIYF.

This clone was seen more than once but under ten times. The chain joins TRBV2 to TRBJ1-5; TRBD1 might be the D (5 bases). V gave up 7 bases and J gave up 4 bases, with 14 bases separating them. CDR1 and CDR2 (germline): SNHLY, FYNNEI. The CDR3 runs 14 residues. The CDR3 DNA reads as TGTGCCAGCAAGGGAGGGGATGGTAATCAGCCCCAGCATTTT. Its protein is CASKGGDGNQPQHF.

This clone was picked up one time. The chain has TRBV5-1 and TRBJ1-3, with D possibly TRBD1 on 5 matching bases. There are 16 residues in the CDR3. Per germline, CDR1 SGHRS and CDR2 YFSETQ. V was shortened by 4 bases and J by 0 bases, with 14 bases between the two germline ends. In DNA form, the CDR3 reads TGCGCCAGCAGCGGTATGACAGTCGACTCTGGAAACACCATATATTTT. Protein product: CASSGMTVDSGNTIYF. The full variable domain, in which reference TRBV5-1 and TRBJ1-3 provide the parts outside the CDR3, is KAGVTQTPRYLIKTRGQQVTLSCSPISGHRSVSWYQQTPGQGLQFLFEYFSETQRNKGNFPGRFSGRQFSNSRSEMNVSTLELGDSALYLCASSGMTVDSGNTIYFGEGSWLTVV.

The chain links TRBV2 to TRBJ2-3, with unresolved D. The germline gives CDR1 SNHLY, CDR2 FYNNEI. The ends were cut back, 5 bases at V and 2 bases at J, with 8 bases in the middle. The CDR3 runs 13 residues. CDR3 sequence: CASSPPSTDTQYF. The DNA of the CDR3 is TGTGCCAGCAGTCCGCCTTCCACAGATACGCAGTATTTT.

This clone has a single count. This sequence joins TRBV6-5 and TRBJ1-2; D is unresolved. This CDR3 region has 16 residues. V was trimmed by 0 bases and J by 4 bases, leaving 15 bases between them. Germline CDR1 is MNHEY and CDR2 is SVGAGI. DNA for the CDR3: TGTGCCAGCAGTTACTCCTGGAGTTTGGGTGTCTATGGCTACACCTTC. Its protein is CASSYSWSLGVYGYTF.

The J gene is TRBJ2-2, the V gene TRBV19, with 9 nucleotides matching TRBD1. The trim removed 5 bases at V and 1 base at J, leaving 2 bases unmatched. The germline V gene encodes CDR1 LNHDA and CDR2 SQIVND (reference sequence). This CDR3 is 15 amino acids long. In nucleotides, the CDR3 is TGTGCCAGTAGTTGGGGACAGGGGAACACCGGGGAGCTGTTTTTT. This codes for CASSWGQGNTGELFF.

In this sample, this clone turned up once. The CDR3 nucleotides are TGTGCCAGTAGTATAGGGCTAGCGGACGTCTACGAGCAGTACTTC. Its translation: CASSIGLADVYEQYF. This chain joins TRBV19 and TRBJ2-7, with 7 nucleotides matching TRBD2. The CDR3 sequence is 15 residues long. CDR1 and CDR2 from the germline V gene are LNHDA and SQIVND (reference sequence). V was clipped by 1 base and J by 3 bases; unmatched bases: 6.

J is TRBJ2-1 and V is TRBV6-5; 12 nucleotides match TRBD1. This CDR3 comprises 15 residues. Losses at the gene ends were 7 bases for V and 9 bases for J; bases not matched to a gene: 10. Germline assignment: CDR1 MNHEY and CDR2 SVGAGI. The CDR3 sequence: CASKQGTGGPGEQFF. The CDR3 DNA reads as TGTGCCAGCAAGCAGGGGACAGGGGGCCCGGGTGAGCAGTTCTTC.

J is TRBJ2-7 and V is TRBV6-5; 7 bases fit TRBD1. Germline V CDR1 and CDR2: MNHEY, SVGAGI. CDR3 length: 15 residues. V was clipped by 4 bases and J by 3 bases; unmatched bases: 9. DNA for the CDR3: TGTGCCAGCAGTTTTGAGACAGGGATTAGCTACGAGCAGTACTTC. Its protein is CASSFETGISYEQYF.

This rearrangement joins TRBV12-1 to TRBJ2-4. TRBV12-1 is classified as a pseudogene. The CDR3 extends over 17 amino acids. CDR3 residues: CASSPPGPVLAKNIQYF. The DNA of the CDR3 is TGTGCCAGCAGCCCACCCGGCCCCGTACTAGCCAAAAACATTCAGTACTTC.

This chain connects TRBV5-1 to TRBJ2-3; D may correspond to TRBD1 or TRBD2 (6 bases each). The CDR3 contains 16 residues. The germline gives CDR1 SGHRS, CDR2 YFSETQ. The V end was cut by 4 bases, the J end by 1 base, with 16 bases between. The CDR3 region has the DNA TGCGCCAGCAGCCGGGATGGGGGGCCGGGCACAGATACGCAGTATTTT. It yields the protein CASSRDGGPGTDTQYF.

The rearrangement links TRBV12-3 or TRBV12-4 to TRBJ2-5, with D possibly matching TRBD1 (5 bases). This CDR3 comprises 13 residues. Trimming removed 3 bases at V and 4 bases at J, with 9 bases between. The CDR3 loop reads CASSFQGRETQYF. The CDR3 region has the DNA TGTGCCAGCAGTTTCCAGGGCAGAGAGACCCAGTACTTC.

The chain employs TRBV11-2 and TRBJ1-4, with TRBD1 matching over 7 bases. This CDR3 has 14 amino acids. V was pared by 7 bases and J by 7 bases, with 9 bases of the junction left unmatched. The germline V gene encodes CDR1 SGHAT and CDR2 FQNNGV. The CDR3 DNA reads as TGTGCCAGCACCCAGGGGGGGCTGAGTGAAAAACTGTTTTTT. Protein sequence: CASTQGGLSEKLFF.

The chain is built from TRBV5-6 and TRBJ2-6; D not resolved. The CDR3 is 13 amino acids. V was cut by 0 bases and J by 2 bases, with 0 bases left in between. Germline V gene data show CDR1 as SGHDT and CDR2 as YYEEEE. The CDR3 loop reads CASSLAGANVLTF. CDR3 DNA: TGTGCCAGCAGCTTGGCTGGGGCCAACGTCCTGACTTTC.

The chain employs TRBV5-6 and TRBJ1-1; no firm D call. The CDR3 is 13 amino acids. Germline CDR1 SGHDT, CDR2 YYEEEE. Trimming cost V 1 base and J 7 bases, with 11 bases left between them. The CDR3 protein is CASSLREGGEAFF. CDR3 DNA sequence: TGTGCCAGCAGCTTGAGGGAGGGCGGTGAAGCTTTCTTT. Together with reference TRBV5-6 and TRBJ1-1, the CDR3 gives the full variable domain: DAGVTQSPTHLIKTRGQQVTLRCSPKSGHDTVSWYQQALGQGPQFIFQYYEEEERQRGNFPDRFSGHQFPNYSSELNVNALLLGDSALYLCASSLREGGEAFFGQGTRLTVV.

This chain uses TRBV24-1 with TRBJ2-1; D gene unclear. The germline gives CDR1 KGHDR, CDR2 SFDVKD. The length of the CDR3 is 12 residues. V lost 4 bases to trimming and J lost 4 bases, with 4 bases between them. CDR3 coding DNA: TGTGCCACCAGTGACTTTTACAATGAGCAGTTCTTC. Translated, it gives CATSDFYNEQFF.

The rearrangement uses TRBV4-1 and TRBJ1-5; D not certain. Germline values: CDR1 MGHRA, CDR2 YSYEKL. Trimming took off 0 bases at V and 2 bases at J, with 14 bases between the two ends. The CDR3 covers 17 residues. Written as DNA, the CDR3 is TGCGCCAGCAGCCAAGAAGGTCGAGGATTCGGCAATCAGCCCCAGCATTTT. Encoded protein: CASSQEGRGFGNQPQHF.

This clone came up once. This chain links TRBV10-3 with TRBJ1-5; no definite D call. The CDR3 runs 16 residues. The germline gives CDR1 ENHRY, CDR2 SYGVKD. The germline V and J ends were trimmed by 2 bases and 0 bases, with 11 bases remaining between them. CDR3 sequence (DNA): TGTGCCATCAGTGAGGGCAGTTCCTTTAGCAATCAGCCCCAGCATTTT. This sequence encodes CAISEGSSFSNQPQHF.

This chain links TRBV10-2 with TRBJ1-2; no clear D gene. There are 11 residues in the CDR3. Per the germline V gene, CDR1 is WSHSY and CDR2 is SAAADI. V was shortened by 3 bases and J by 7 bases, with 6 bases between the two germline ends. This chain's CDR3 is CASSDESGYTF. In DNA form, the CDR3 reads TGCGCCAGCAGTGATGAGAGTGGCTACACCTTC.

This clone showed up just once. V usage is TRBV27 and J usage is TRBJ1-5; 10 nucleotides agree with TRBD1. J was trimmed by 6 bases and V by 4 bases; bases with no gene match: 6. The CDR3 has 15 amino acids. The germline gives CDR1 MNHEY, CDR2 SMNVEV (reference sequence). The CDR3 here is CASSWTGGGFQPQHF. CDR3 nucleotide sequence: TGTGCCAGCAGTTGGACAGGGGGAGGATTTCAGCCCCAGCATTTT.

This chain uses TRBV24-1 with TRBJ2-1; TRBD2 matches 10 bases. The CDR3 consists of 15 residues. Germline values: CDR1 KGHDR, CDR2 SFDVKD. The ends lost 7 bases at V and 3 bases at J; junction bases unmatched: 5. CDR3 residues: CATRASGGFYNEQFF. In nucleotides, the CDR3 is TGTGCCACCAGGGCTAGCGGGGGTTTCTACAATGAGCAGTTCTTC.

This rearrangement joins TRBV7-6 to TRBJ1-2; tentative D call: TRBD1 (6 bases). Trimming took 5 bases from V and 7 from J, leaving 20 bases between them. This CDR3 region has 15 residues. Germline-derived CDR1 and CDR2 are SGHVS and FNYEAQ. CDR3 nucleotides: TGTGCCAGCAGCCAACTGACAGGCGTGAGAGGTGGCTACACCTTC. It translates to CASSQLTGVRGGYTF.